These T cell receptor beta chains were read from a single sample in a study of blood T cell repertoires in COVID-19. Profiled with immunoSEQ multiplex PCR; TCRdb holds only in-frame clones, not every one. This table has around 67,000 clones, roughly four fifths appearing once. Sequencing used peripheral blood. These receptors were taken from a man in his 70s with acute or convalescent COVID-19. CDR3s include the opening cysteine and the closing phenylalanine or tryptophan. Fields, in order: clone size, J gene, V gene, D gene, CDR3 DNA, CDR3 protein. D genes are given only for firm matches. Clone size is not always given. Where it is, it says once, few, many or a class for expanded clones.

size: NA; J: TRBJ2-7; V: TRBV7-2; D: NA; DNA: TGTGCCAGCAGCTTAACTGGCTACGAGCAGTACTTC; CDR3: CASSLTGYEQYF
size: NA; J: TRBJ1-1; V: TRBV19; D: NA; DNA: TGTGCCAGTAGTACCACCTATAACACTGAAGCTTTCTTT; CDR3: CASSTTYNTEAFF
size: NA; J: TRBJ2-7; V: TRBV5-6; D: NA; DNA: TGTGCCAGCAGCTTCTACGGGGGACGGGTCTACGAGCAGTACTTC; CDR3: CASSFYGGRVYEQYF
size: NA; J: TRBJ2-7; V: TRBV5-1; D: NA; DNA: TGCGCCAGCAGCTTTGATAGGGACACCTCTTCCTACGAGCAGTACTTC; CDR3: CASSFDRDTSSYEQYF
size: NA; J: TRBJ1-2; V: TRBV5-8; D: NA; DNA: TGTGCCAGCCCACGGACAGATCGGCTATATGGCTACACCTTC; CDR3: CASPRTDRLYGYTF
size: NA; J: TRBJ1-2; V: TRBV29-1; D: NA; DNA: TGCAGCGCGGCCGCCCCCGGGCCGGGAGGCTACACCTTC; CDR3: CSAAAPGPGGYTF
size: NA; J: TRBJ1-5; V: TRBV5-6; D: TRBD1; DNA: TGTGCCAGCAGCGGGGGGACAGGAGATAGCAATCAGCCCCAGCATTTT; CDR3: CASSGGTGDSNQPQHF
size: NA; J: TRBJ2-7; V: TRBV11-3; D: NA; DNA: TGTGCCAGCAGCCTGGGGGGTGGGTTCTACGAGCAGTACTTC; CDR3: CASSLGGGFYEQYF
size: NA; J: TRBJ1-2; V: TRBV14; D: TRBD1; DNA: TGTGCCAGCAGCTCACGGACAGGTTTAGGCTACACCTTC; CDR3: CASSSRTGLGYTF
size: NA; J: TRBJ2-5; V: TRBV5-1; D: TRBD2; DNA: TGCGCCAGCAGCCCCCCCACTAGCGGGAGTGCGGAGACCCAGTACTTC; CDR3: CASSPPTSGSAETQYF
size: NA; J: TRBJ2-6; V: TRBV6-5; D: TRBD1; DNA: TGTGCCAGCGACAGGGGAACCGGGGCCAACGTCCTGACTTTC; CDR3: CASDRGTGANVLTF
size: NA; J: TRBJ2-7; V: TRBV21-1; D: NA; DNA: TGTGCCAGCAGCAATCAGCCAGGGGGGCGCGGGGAGCAGTACTTC; CDR3: CASSNQPGGRGEQYF
size: NA; J: TRBJ2-7; V: TRBV5-1; D: TRBD1; DNA: TGCGCCAGCAGCTTGGGGGACAGGCGCGAGCAGTACTTC; CDR3: CASSLGDRREQYF
size: few; J: TRBJ2-1; V: TRBV3-1/TRBV3-2; D: TRBD2; DNA: TGTGCCAGCAGTGCACATTTTAGCGGGGGGCTACCCTACAATGAGCAGTTCTTC; CDR3: CASSAHFSGGLPYNEQFF
size: NA; J: TRBJ1-5; V: TRBV18; D: TRBD1; DNA: TGTGCCAGCTCACCGCTGACAGGGCGCGATCAGCCCCAGCATTTT; CDR3: CASSPLTGRDQPQHF
size: NA; J: TRBJ2-1; V: TRBV24-1; D: NA; DNA: TGTGCCACCAGTGATTCTAGGCCCGGCCGACCGAGGAATGAGCAGTTCTTC; CDR3: CATSDSRPGRPRNEQFF
size: NA; J: TRBJ2-3; V: TRBV6-1; D: TRBD2; DNA: TGTGCCAGCAGTGAACAAAGACTAGCGGCAGATACGCAGTATTTT; CDR3: CASSEQRLAADTQYF
size: few; J: TRBJ2-1; V: TRBV2; D: TRBD1; DNA: TGTGCCAGCAGTGACGGACAGGGGGACTACAATGAGCAGTTCTTC; CDR3: CASSDGQGDYNEQFF
size: few; J: TRBJ2-2; V: TRBV2; D: NA; DNA: TGTGCCAGCAGTGCCGACAGAGAAACCGGGGAGCTGTTTTTT; CDR3: CASSADRETGELFF
size: NA; J: TRBJ2-5; V: TRBV11-1; D: TRBD1; DNA: TGTGCCAGCAGGCCAGGGGGCCCGGGAGAGACCCAGTACTTC; CDR3: CASRPGGPGETQYF
size: once; J: TRBJ1-4; V: TRBV5-1; D: NA; DNA: TGCGCCAGCAGCGAGGGAGCTAATGAAAAACTGTTTTTT; CDR3: CASSEGANEKLFF
size: NA; J: TRBJ2-6; V: TRBV7-9; D: NA; DNA: TGTGCCAGCAGCCGGGTTCGCTCCTCGGCCAACGTCCTGACTTTC; CDR3: CASSRVRSSANVLTF
size: few; J: TRBJ2-1; V: TRBV29-1; D: NA; DNA: TGCAGCGTTTTAAACAGGGTCCAGGGTAATGAGCAGTTCTTC; CDR3: CSVLNRVQGNEQFF
size: NA; J: TRBJ1-5; V: TRBV6-1; D: NA; DNA: TGTGCCAGCAGTGACGGACACGGAAGCAATCAGCCCCAGCATTTT; CDR3: CASSDGHGSNQPQHF
size: few; J: TRBJ2-1; V: TRBV7-8; D: TRBD2; DNA: TGTGCCAGCAGCCCACAGCGGGGGGCGGGTTACAATGAGCAGTTCTTC; CDR3: CASSPQRGAGYNEQFF
size: NA; J: TRBJ2-1; V: TRBV5-1; D: NA; DNA: TGCGCCAGCAGCTTGGTTCAGGGGATGGGTGATGAGCAGTTCTTC; CDR3: CASSLVQGMGDEQFF
size: NA; J: TRBJ1-5; V: TRBV6-1; D: NA; DNA: TGTGCCAGCAGTACCGATAGCCCGGTGCGTCAGCCCCAGCATTTT; CDR3: CASSTDSPVRQPQHF
size: NA; J: TRBJ1-1; V: TRBV5-8; D: NA; DNA: TGTGCCAGCAGCTTGGCAGCGTCTTCACCAGCTTTCTTT; CDR3: CASSLAASSPAFF
size: NA; J: TRBJ1-2; V: TRBV6-5; D: NA; DNA: TGTGCCAGCAGTCCGCAGACAGATTTCTATGGCTACACCTTC; CDR3: CASSPQTDFYGYTF
size: few; J: TRBJ2-7; V: TRBV27; D: NA; DNA: TGTGCCAGCAGTCTCCGGGGATACGAGCAGTACTTC; CDR3: CASSLRGYEQYF
size: NA; J: TRBJ2-1; V: TRBV14; D: TRBD2; DNA: TGTGCCAGCAGCCAAGAGTCTAGCGGGGGGCGGGGTTACAATGAGCAGTTCTTC; CDR3: CASSQESSGGRGYNEQFF
size: NA; J: TRBJ2-5; V: TRBV5-1; D: TRBD2; DNA: TGCGCCAGCAGCTTCATACCGGGGGGATCAAAAGAGACCCAGTACTTC; CDR3: CASSFIPGGSKETQYF
size: NA; J: TRBJ1-3; V: TRBV2; D: NA; DNA: TGTGCCAGCAATGGCAGGGGAGGAAACACCATATATTTT; CDR3: CASNGRGGNTIYF
size: few; J: TRBJ1-2; V: TRBV5-6; D: TRBD1; DNA: TGTGCCAGCAGCGGCGGACAGGGGCCTAACTATGGCTACACCTTC; CDR3: CASSGGQGPNYGYTF
size: NA; J: TRBJ1-5; V: TRBV3-1/TRBV3-2; D: NA; DNA: TGTGCCAGCAGCCAAGAGGGGAGGTCTGGGCAGCCCCAGCATTTT; CDR3: CASSQEGRSGQPQHF
size: NA; J: TRBJ2-1; V: TRBV29-1; D: TRBD2; DNA: TGCAGCGTTGGGACTAGCGGGAGGTATGAGCAGTTCTTC; CDR3: CSVGTSGRYEQFF
size: NA; J: TRBJ2-5; V: TRBV7-3; D: TRBD2; DNA: TGTGCCAGCAGCTCGGGACTAGGGAACCAAGAGACCCAGTACTTC; CDR3: CASSSGLGNQETQYF
size: NA; J: TRBJ1-3; V: TRBV5-6; D: TRBD1; DNA: TGTGCCAGCAGACCGTCCCCGGGACAGGGCTCTGGAAACACCATATATTTT; CDR3: CASRPSPGQGSGNTIYF
size: NA; J: TRBJ1-2; V: TRBV5-1; D: TRBD1; DNA: TGCGCCAGCAGCTTTACTCTGACAGGGCATGGCTACACCTTC; CDR3: CASSFTLTGHGYTF
size: NA; J: TRBJ2-1; V: TRBV19; D: NA; DNA: TGTGCCAGTAGTATAGACGCGGGGAACAATGAGCAGTTCTTC; CDR3: CASSIDAGNNEQFF
size: NA; J: TRBJ1-4; V: TRBV7-8; D: TRBD1; DNA: TGTGCCAGCAGCCCCTTAGGGGGACAGGGCGGAAAACTGTTTTTT; CDR3: CASSPLGGQGGKLFF
size: NA; J: TRBJ2-1; V: TRBV11-3; D: TRBD2; DNA: TGTGCCAGCAGCTTAGATAGAGGACTAGCGGGGACGGGAAATGAGCAGTTCTTC; CDR3: CASSLDRGLAGTGNEQFF
size: once; J: TRBJ2-3; V: TRBV5-1; D: TRBD2; DNA: TGCGCCAGCAGCTTGGGAGTAGCGGGATTCACAGATACGCAGTATTTT; CDR3: CASSLGVAGFTDTQYF
size: once; J: TRBJ2-7; V: TRBV10-3; D: TRBD2; DNA: TGTGCCATCAGTGATAGGGCTAGCGGGGGTTACGAGCAGTACTTC; CDR3: CAISDRASGGYEQYF
size: NA; J: TRBJ1-1; V: TRBV5-1; D: NA; DNA: TGCGCCAGCAGCCGGGCTCCAGGGGCGGGGGGCAACACTGAAGCTTTCTTT; CDR3: CASSRAPGAGGNTEAFF
size: NA; J: TRBJ2-5; V: TRBV29-1; D: TRBD1; DNA: TGCAGCGCCCAACAGGGGTGGGAGACCCAGTACTTC; CDR3: CSAQQGWETQYF
size: NA; J: TRBJ1-5; V: TRBV6-6; D: NA; DNA: TGTGCCAGCAGTTACGGCCAGGATAGCAATCAGCCCCAGCATTTT; CDR3: CASSYGQDSNQPQHF
size: NA; J: TRBJ2-3; V: TRBV3-1/TRBV3-2; D: NA; DNA: TGTGCCAGCAGCCCTCAGATACAGGGCACAGATACGCAGTATTTT; CDR3: CASSPQIQGTDTQYF
size: NA; J: TRBJ1-1; V: TRBV3-1/TRBV3-2; D: NA; DNA: TGTGCCAGCAGCCAAGCCCAGAACACTGAAGCTTTCTTT; CDR3: CASSQAQNTEAFF
size: NA; J: TRBJ1-3; V: TRBV29-1; D: TRBD1; DNA: TGCAGCGGGGGCATACTTCGGGACAGGGGAAACACCATATATTTT; CDR3: CSGGILRDRGNTIYF
size: NA; J: TRBJ2-7; V: TRBV9; D: TRBD1; DNA: TGTGCCAGCAGCCCGGGACAGGGGGCCTACGAGCAGTACTTC; CDR3: CASSPGQGAYEQYF